This T cell receptor (beta chain) is drawn from a study of blood T cell repertoires in COVID-19. Produced via immunoSEQ multiplex PCR; TCRdb's table is partial and in-frame only. The sample has roughly 250,000 clones, around 88% seen once. The CDR3 contains 13 residues. Trimming removed 6 bases from V and 5 bases from J, with 13 bases in between. The sample taken for sequencing was PBMCs or T cells enriched from blood (not recorded which). This clonotype was obtained from a woman between 40 and 55 years old with acute COVID-19. This sequence joins TRBV12-3 or TRBV12-4 and TRBJ1-1; weak D call: TRBD1 (5 bases). For the CDR3, the DNA is TGTGCCAGCAGCATTACGGGGGGTACTGAAGCTTTCTTT. It translates to CASSITGGTEAFF.